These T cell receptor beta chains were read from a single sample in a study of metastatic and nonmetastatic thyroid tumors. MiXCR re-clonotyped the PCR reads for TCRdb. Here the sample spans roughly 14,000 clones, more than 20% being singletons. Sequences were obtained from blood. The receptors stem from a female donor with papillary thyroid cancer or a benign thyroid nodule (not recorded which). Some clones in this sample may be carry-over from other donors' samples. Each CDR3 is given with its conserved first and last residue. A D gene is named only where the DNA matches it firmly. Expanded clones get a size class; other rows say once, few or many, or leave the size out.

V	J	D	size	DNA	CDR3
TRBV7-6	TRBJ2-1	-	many	TGTGCCAGCAGCTTAGTTGGGGGAGGTGAGCAGTTCTTC	CASSLVGGGEQFF
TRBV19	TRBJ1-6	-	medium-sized	TGTGCCAGTAGTACGGTGGGAATGGGTTCACCCCTCCACTTT	CASSTVGMGSPLHF
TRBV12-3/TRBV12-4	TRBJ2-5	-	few	TGTGCCAGCAGTTTGGCGGGTGGGGAGACCCAGTACTTC	CASSLAGGETQYF
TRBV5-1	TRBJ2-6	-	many	TGCGCCACCACGGGCTCTGGGGCCAACGTCCTGACTTTC	CATTGSGANVLTF
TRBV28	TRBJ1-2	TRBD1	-	TGTGCCAGCAGTTCCCTCTCCTGGGACAGTTCCTCTAACTATGGCTACACCTTC	CASSSLSWDSSSNYGYTF
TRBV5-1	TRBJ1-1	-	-	TGCGCCAGCAGCTTGGCCAGGAGAGGAGGTGAAGCTTTCTTT	CASSLARRGGEAFF
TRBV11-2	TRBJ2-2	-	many	TGTGCCAGCAGCTTAGCAGTCCCCGGGGAGCTGTTTTTT	CASSLAVPGELFF
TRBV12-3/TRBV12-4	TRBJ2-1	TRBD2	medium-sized	TGTGCCAGCGATCCCACCGGCGGGGGGCCGGAGGAGCAGTTCTTC	CASDPTGGGPEEQFF
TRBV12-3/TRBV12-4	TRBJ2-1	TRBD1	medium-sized	TGTGCCAGCAGTTTCGGGACAGATTACAATGAGCAGTTCTTC	CASSFGTDYNEQFF
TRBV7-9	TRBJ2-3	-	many	TGTGCCAGCAGCTTTCAGTTGGGCACAGATACGCAGTATTTT	CASSFQLGTDTQYF
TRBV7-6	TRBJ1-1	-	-	TGTGCCAGCAGACTGTACACCTACCCGAACACTGAAGCTTTCTTT	CASRLYTYPNTEAFF
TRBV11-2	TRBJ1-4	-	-	TGTGCCAGCAGCCGTTTTGTGGGGATCATTAATGAAAAACTGTTTTTT	CASSRFVGIINEKLFF
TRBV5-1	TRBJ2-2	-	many	TGCGCCAGCAGCTTGACTAGCACCGGGGAGCTGTTTTTT	CASSLTSTGELFF
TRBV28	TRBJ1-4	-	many	TGTGCCAGCAGTTTATCTAGGGAAAAACTGTTTTTT	CASSLSREKLFF
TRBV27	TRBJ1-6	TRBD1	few	TGTGCCAGCAGTTTCCTCGCAGGGGGCCATTCACCCCTCCACTTT	CASSFLAGGHSPLHF
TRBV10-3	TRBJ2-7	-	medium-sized	TGTGCCATCAGCGCTCCAACCGGGAGCCACGAGCAGTACTTC	CAISAPTGSHEQYF
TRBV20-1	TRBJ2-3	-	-	TGCAGTGCTAGAGACGCACCGGGACGCTCAAGAGAAGATACGCAGTATTTT	CSARDAPGRSREDTQYF
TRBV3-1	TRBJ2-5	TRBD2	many	TGTGCCAGCAGCCAAAAATGGGGGGGAAGCGACATGGAGACCCAGTACTTC	CASSQKWGGSDMETQYF
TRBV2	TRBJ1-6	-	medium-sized	TGTGCCACCATGGGAAGGGACTCTTCACCCCTCCACTTT	CATMGRDSSPLHF
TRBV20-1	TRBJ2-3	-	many	TGCAGCCAGGGGGGGCGGAACACAGATACGCAGTATTTT	CSQGGRNTDTQYF
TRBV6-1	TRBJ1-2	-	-	TGTGCCAGCAGGGCTACAGGGAGTCCCTATGGCTACACCTTC	CASRATGSPYGYTF
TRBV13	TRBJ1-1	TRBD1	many	TGTGCCAGCAGCTTAGGAGACAGGGGGAACACTGAAGCTTTCTTT	CASSLGDRGNTEAFF
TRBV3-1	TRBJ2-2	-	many	TGTGCCAGCAGCCAAAAGACTAGTGTCACCGGGGAGCTGTTTTTT	CASSQKTSVTGELFF
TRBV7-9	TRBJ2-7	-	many	TGTGCCAGCAGCTACCCCGGCAGGTCCTACGAGCAGTACTTC	CASSYPGRSYEQYF
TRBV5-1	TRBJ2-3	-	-	TGCGCCAGCAGCTTTGAACAGGGCTGGACAGATACGCAGTATTTT	CASSFEQGWTDTQYF
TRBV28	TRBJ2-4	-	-	TGTGCCAGCAGTTTATTTGACGGGAGTCGTAACATTCAGTACTTC	CASSLFDGSRNIQYF
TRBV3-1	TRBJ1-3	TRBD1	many	TGTGCCAGCAGCCAAGATGGTCGGACAGGGACGCGAAACACCATATATTTT	CASSQDGRTGTRNTIYF
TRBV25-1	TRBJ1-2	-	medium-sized	TGTGCCAGTCAACGGTCCCAGAGTTCTGGCTACACCTTC	CASQRSQSSGYTF
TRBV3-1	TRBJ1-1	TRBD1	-	TGTGCCAGCAGCCTCGGACAGGGAAGGGGGCTGAACACTGAAGCTTTCTTT	CASSLGQGRGLNTEAFF
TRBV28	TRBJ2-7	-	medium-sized	TGTGCCAGCTACGGCCCCCAGATCTACGAGCAGTACTTC	CASYGPQIYEQYF
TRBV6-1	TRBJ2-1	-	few	TGTGCCAGCAGTGAATGGGACACCTTCTACAATGAGCAGTTCTTC	CASSEWDTFYNEQFF
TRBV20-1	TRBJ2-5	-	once	TGCAGTGCTAGAGATCCCCAGGGTAGAGAGACCCAGTACTTC	CSARDPQGRETQYF
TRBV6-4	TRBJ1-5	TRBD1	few	TGTGCCAGCAGTGATCATCGACAGGGGATCAATCAGCCCCAGCATTTT	CASSDHRQGINQPQHF
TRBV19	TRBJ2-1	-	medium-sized	TGTGCCAGCCTGGGGAATGAGCAGTTCTTC	CASLGNEQFF
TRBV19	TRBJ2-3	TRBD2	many	TGTGCCAGTAGTGATCGGACTAGCGGGGGGGCCACAGATACGCAGTATTTT	CASSDRTSGGATDTQYF
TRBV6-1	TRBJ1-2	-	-	TGTGCCAGCAGTGAATCCACAGTAGCTAACTATGGCTACACCTTC	CASSESTVANYGYTF
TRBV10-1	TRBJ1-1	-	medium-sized	TGCGCCAGCAGTGAAGAGCGAAGCACTGAAGCTTTCTTT	CASSEERSTEAFF
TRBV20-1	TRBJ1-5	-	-	TGCAGTGCTAGAGATCGGAAGGGAGGGGGACAGCCCCAGCATTTT	CSARDRKGGGQPQHF
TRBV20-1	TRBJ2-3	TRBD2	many	TGCAGTATGATTAGCGGGGGAGCCACAGATACGCAGTATTTT	CSMISGGATDTQYF
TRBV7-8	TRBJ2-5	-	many	TGTGCCAGCAGCTCAGGATGGTTCGAAGAGACCCAGTACTTC	CASSSGWFEETQYF
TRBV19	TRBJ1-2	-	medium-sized	TGTGCCAGTAGTATAGGGGATCCGGTTAACTATGGCTACACCTTC	CASSIGDPVNYGYTF
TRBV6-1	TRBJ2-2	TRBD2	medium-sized	TGTGCCAGCAGTGAAGTCCTAGCGGGGGGCAGGACCGGGGAGCTGTTTTTT	CASSEVLAGGRTGELFF
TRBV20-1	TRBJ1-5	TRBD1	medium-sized	TGCAGTGCTAGCGGACAGGGGAGTTTGATTAGCAATCAGCCCCAGCATTTT	CSASGQGSLISNQPQHF
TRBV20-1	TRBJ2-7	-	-	TGCAGTGCTAGAGATCCCACGGGGCCCTACGAGCAGTACTTC	CSARDPTGPYEQYF
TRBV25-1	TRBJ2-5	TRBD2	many	TGTGCCAGCAGCTCGACTAGCGGGGGCCTGGCTACCCCCCAAGAGACCCAGTACTTC	CASSSTSGGLATPQETQYF